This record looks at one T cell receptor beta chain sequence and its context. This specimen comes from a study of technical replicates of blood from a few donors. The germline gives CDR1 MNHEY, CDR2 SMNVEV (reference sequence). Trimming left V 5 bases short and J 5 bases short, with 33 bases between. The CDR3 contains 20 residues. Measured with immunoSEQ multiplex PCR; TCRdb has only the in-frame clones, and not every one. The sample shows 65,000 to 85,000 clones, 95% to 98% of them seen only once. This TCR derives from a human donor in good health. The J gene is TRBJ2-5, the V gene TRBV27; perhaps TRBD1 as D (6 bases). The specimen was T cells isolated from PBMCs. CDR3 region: CASSPYVYRDTRRKRETQYF. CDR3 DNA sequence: TGTGCCAGCAGTCCATATGTATACCGGGACACTCGTCGAAAAAGGGAGACCCAGTACTTC.